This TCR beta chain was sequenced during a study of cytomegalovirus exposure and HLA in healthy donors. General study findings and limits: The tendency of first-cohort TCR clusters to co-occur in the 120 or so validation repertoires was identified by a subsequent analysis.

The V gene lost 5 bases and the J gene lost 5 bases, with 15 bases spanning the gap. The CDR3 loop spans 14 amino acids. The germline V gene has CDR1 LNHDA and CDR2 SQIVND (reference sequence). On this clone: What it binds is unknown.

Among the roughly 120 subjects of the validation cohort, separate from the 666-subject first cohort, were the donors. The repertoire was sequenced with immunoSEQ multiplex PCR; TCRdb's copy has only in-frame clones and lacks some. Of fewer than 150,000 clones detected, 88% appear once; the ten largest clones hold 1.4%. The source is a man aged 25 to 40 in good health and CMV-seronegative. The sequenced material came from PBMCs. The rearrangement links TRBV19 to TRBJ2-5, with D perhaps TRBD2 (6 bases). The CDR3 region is CASSLGGSIETQYF. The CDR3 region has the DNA TGTGCCAGTAGTCTGGGAGGTAGTATCGAGACCCAGTACTTC.